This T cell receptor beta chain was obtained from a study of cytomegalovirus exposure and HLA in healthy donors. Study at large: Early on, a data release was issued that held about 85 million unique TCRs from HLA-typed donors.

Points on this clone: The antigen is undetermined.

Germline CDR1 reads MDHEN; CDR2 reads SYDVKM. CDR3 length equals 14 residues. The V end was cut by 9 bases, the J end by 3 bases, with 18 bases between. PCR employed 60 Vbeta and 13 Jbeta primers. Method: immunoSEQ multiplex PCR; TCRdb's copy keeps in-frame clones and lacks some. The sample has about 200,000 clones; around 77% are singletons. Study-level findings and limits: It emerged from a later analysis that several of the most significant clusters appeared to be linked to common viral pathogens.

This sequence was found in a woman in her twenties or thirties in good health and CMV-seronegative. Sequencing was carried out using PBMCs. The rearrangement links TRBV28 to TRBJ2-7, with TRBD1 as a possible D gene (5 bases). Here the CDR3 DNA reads TGTGCCAGTTCCCTGAACCAGGGTAACTACGAGCAGTACTTC. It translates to CASSLNQGNYEQYF.